This T cell receptor beta chain comes out of a study of blood T cell repertoires in COVID-19. In the original workflow: Estimation of nucleated cell counts was performed using reference gene primer amplification. The data were produced by immunoSEQ multiplex PCR, yet TCRdb's version contains in-frame clones alone and is incomplete. That table gives V, J and clone size, and the DNA gave D and trimming. The sample lists around 310,000 clones, 80% to 90% occurring once. The CDR3 has 14 residues. The V segment lost 6 bases and the J segment 7 bases; nucleotides outside the gene matches: 5. Germline V gene data show CDR1 as MDHEN and CDR2 as SYDVKM. All enrollees were roughly 18 to 90 years old and from roughly 26 US areas. Cohorts were assigned according to the clinical history that participants reported.

The receptor comes from a man aged 25 to 45 who had recovered from COVID-19. The sample consisted of PBMCs or T cells enriched from blood (not recorded which). This chain connects TRBV28 to TRBJ1-6, with 8 bases fitting TRBD1. The CDR3 bases are TGTGCCAGCAGCTCGGACAGGGCGAATTCACCCCTCCACTTT. It specifies CASSSDRANSPLHF. Variable domain in full (rest from reference TRBV28 and TRBJ1-6): DVKVTQSSRYLVKRTGEKVFLECVQDMDHENMFWYRQDPGLGLRLIYFSYDVKMKEKGDIPEGYSVSREKKERFSLILESASTNQTSMYLCASSSDRANSPLHFGNGTRLTVT.